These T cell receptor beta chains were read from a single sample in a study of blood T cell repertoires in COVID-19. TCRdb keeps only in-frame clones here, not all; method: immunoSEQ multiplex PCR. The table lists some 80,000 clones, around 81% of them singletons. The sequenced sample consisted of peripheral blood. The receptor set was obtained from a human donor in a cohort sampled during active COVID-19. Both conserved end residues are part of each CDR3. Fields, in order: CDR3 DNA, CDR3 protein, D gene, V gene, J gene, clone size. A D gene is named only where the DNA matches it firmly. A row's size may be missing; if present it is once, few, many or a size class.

CDR3 DNA: TGTGCTAGCAGCCAGACGACAGGGGTCGAGACCCAGTACTTC
CDR3 protein: CASSQTTGVETQYF
D gene: TRBD1
V gene: TRBV7-7
J gene: TRBJ2-5
clone size: once

CDR3 DNA: TGTGCCAGCAGTTTACTGGGACTTCTCTCCTACAATGAGCAGTTCTTC
CDR3 protein: CASSLLGLLSYNEQFF
D gene: NA
V gene: TRBV28
J gene: TRBJ2-1
clone size: few

CDR3 DNA: TGCGCCAGCAGCAAAAGCGGGTCCTACAATGAGCAGTTCTTC
CDR3 protein: CASSKSGSYNEQFF
D gene: NA
V gene: TRBV5-1
J gene: TRBJ2-1
clone size: NA

CDR3 DNA: TGTGCCAGCGGAGAACAGGCCAACACTGAAGCTTTCTTT
CDR3 protein: CASGEQANTEAFF
D gene: NA
V gene: TRBV7-8
J gene: TRBJ1-1
clone size: NA

CDR3 DNA: TGTGCCAGCAGCCCCAACCCCAGGTTAGAGACCCAGTACTTC
CDR3 protein: CASSPNPRLETQYF
D gene: NA
V gene: TRBV27
J gene: TRBJ2-5
clone size: NA

CDR3 DNA: TGTGCCAGCAGTCTTACTAGCGGGGGGGCCCCCAATGAGCAGTTCTTC
CDR3 protein: CASSLTSGGAPNEQFF
D gene: TRBD2
V gene: TRBV27
J gene: TRBJ2-1
clone size: NA

CDR3 DNA: TGTGCCAGCAGCCTTCAGGGAGGTAACTATGGCTACACCTTC
CDR3 protein: CASSLQGGNYGYTF
D gene: NA
V gene: TRBV7-8
J gene: TRBJ1-2
clone size: NA

CDR3 DNA: TGTGCCAGCAGCTACTGGGACAGGTCAGTGTACGAGCAGTACTTC
CDR3 protein: CASSYWDRSVYEQYF
D gene: TRBD1
V gene: TRBV5-6
J gene: TRBJ2-7
clone size: many

CDR3 DNA: TGTGCCATCAGTGACCCGGGGGACGTGCGTTTCCAGTTCTTC
CDR3 protein: CAISDPGDVRFQFF
D gene: NA
V gene: TRBV10-3
J gene: TRBJ2-1
clone size: NA

CDR3 DNA: TGTGCCAGTAGCAAGGACAGTACCTATAATTCACCCCTCCACTTT
CDR3 protein: CASSKDSTYNSPLHF
D gene: NA
V gene: TRBV19
J gene: TRBJ1-6
clone size: NA

CDR3 DNA: TGTGCCAGCAGCACCCACAGGGTAGAGGGTCCAACAGATACGCAGTATTTT
CDR3 protein: CASSTHRVEGPTDTQYF
D gene: NA
V gene: TRBV7-2
J gene: TRBJ2-3
clone size: NA

CDR3 DNA: TGTGCCAGCAGCTCTGGACAGGGGGCTCATGAAAAACTGTTTTTT
CDR3 protein: CASSSGQGAHEKLFF
D gene: TRBD1
V gene: TRBV9
J gene: TRBJ1-4
clone size: NA

CDR3 DNA: TGTGCCAGCAGTTCAGGGACTCGAAGGACCCAGTACTTC
CDR3 protein: CASSSGTRRTQYF
D gene: NA
V gene: TRBV12-3/TRBV12-4
J gene: TRBJ2-5
clone size: NA

CDR3 DNA: TGTGCCGCCCTTCGATCGGCGGGAGCGACGAATGAGCAGTTCTTC
CDR3 protein: CAALRSAGATNEQFF
D gene: TRBD2
V gene: TRBV19
J gene: TRBJ2-1
clone size: NA

CDR3 DNA: TGTGCCATCTGGCGGGGGGGGGCAGATACGCAGTATTTT
CDR3 protein: CAIWRGGADTQYF
D gene: TRBD2
V gene: TRBV10-3
J gene: TRBJ2-3
clone size: few

CDR3 DNA: TGCAGCGTTGATTTCGGGAAGATCGCTTTCTTT
CDR3 protein: CSVDFGKIAFF
D gene: NA
V gene: TRBV29-1
J gene: TRBJ1-1
clone size: NA

CDR3 DNA: TGTGCCAGCTCAGCAGGACAGGGAAGGAACACTGAAGCTTTCTTT
CDR3 protein: CASSAGQGRNTEAFF
D gene: TRBD1
V gene: TRBV18
J gene: TRBJ1-1
clone size: NA

CDR3 DNA: TGCAGCGTCGTGGGACAGGGGAGAACCGGGGAGCTGTTTTTT
CDR3 protein: CSVVGQGRTGELFF
D gene: TRBD1
V gene: TRBV29-1
J gene: TRBJ2-2
clone size: NA

CDR3 DNA: TGTGCCACCAGTGCGGTAGCGGGGGGAGAGGGGCAAGAGACCCAGTACTTC
CDR3 protein: CATSAVAGGEGQETQYF
D gene: TRBD2
V gene: TRBV24-1
J gene: TRBJ2-5
clone size: NA

CDR3 DNA: TGTGCCAGCAGCCCATCGGTAGAAAATTCACCCCTCCACTTT
CDR3 protein: CASSPSVENSPLHF
D gene: NA
V gene: TRBV5-8
J gene: TRBJ1-6
clone size: NA

CDR3 DNA: TGTGCCAGCATCTTTGCCGGGAACACTGAAGCTTTCTTT
CDR3 protein: CASIFAGNTEAFF
D gene: NA
V gene: TRBV12-3/TRBV12-4
J gene: TRBJ1-1
clone size: once

CDR3 DNA: TGTGCCAGTAGTATCGGCGCGGGAGGGGACCAGGGCACTGAAGCTTTCTTT
CDR3 protein: CASSIGAGGDQGTEAFF
D gene: NA
V gene: TRBV19
J gene: TRBJ1-1
clone size: few

CDR3 DNA: TGTGCCAGCAGCTTCCGGCAGGGTGGGGACATTCAGTACTTC
CDR3 protein: CASSFRQGGDIQYF
D gene: NA
V gene: TRBV7-9
J gene: TRBJ2-4
clone size: once

CDR3 DNA: TGTGCCAGCTCACCTCGGGAGGCTGGCTACACCTTC
CDR3 protein: CASSPREAGYTF
D gene: NA
V gene: TRBV18
J gene: TRBJ1-2
clone size: NA

CDR3 DNA: TGTGCCAGTAGTTCGGGACAAATGAACACTGAAGCTTTCTTT
CDR3 protein: CASSSGQMNTEAFF
D gene: NA
V gene: TRBV19
J gene: TRBJ1-1
clone size: NA

CDR3 DNA: TGCGCCAGCAGCGACGGGGGGGCTAGCACAGATACACAGTATTTT
CDR3 protein: CASSDGGASTDTQYF
D gene: TRBD2
V gene: TRBV5-1
J gene: TRBJ2-3
clone size: NA

CDR3 DNA: TGTGCCAGCAGCCAAATGCGGACAGGGGCGGGACCCGGGGAGCTGTTTTTT
CDR3 protein: CASSQMRTGAGPGELFF
D gene: TRBD1
V gene: TRBV4-2
J gene: TRBJ2-2
clone size: NA

CDR3 DNA: TGTGCCAGCAGTGAACAGCGGGAGAACAATGAGCAGTTCTTC
CDR3 protein: CASSEQRENNEQFF
D gene: TRBD2
V gene: TRBV2
J gene: TRBJ2-1
clone size: NA

CDR3 DNA: TGTGCCAGCAGCTTACGCTATAGTGCTAGCGGAACCTACAATGAGCAGTTCTTC
CDR3 protein: CASSLRYSASGTYNEQFF
D gene: TRBD2
V gene: TRBV7-6
J gene: TRBJ2-1
clone size: NA

CDR3 DNA: TGTGCCAGCAGCTTCCACAGGGGGCCCGGTTCTTTATATGGCTACACCTTC
CDR3 protein: CASSFHRGPGSLYGYTF
D gene: TRBD1
V gene: TRBV5-7
J gene: TRBJ1-2
clone size: NA

CDR3 DNA: TGTGCCAGCAGGGACAGGGGCGCGTCAGAGACCCAGTACTTC
CDR3 protein: CASRDRGASETQYF
D gene: TRBD1
V gene: TRBV6-5
J gene: TRBJ2-5
clone size: NA

CDR3 DNA: TGTGCCAGTACCGGTGACTCCTACGAGCAGTACTTC
CDR3 protein: CASTGDSYEQYF
D gene: NA
V gene: TRBV18
J gene: TRBJ2-7
clone size: few

CDR3 DNA: TGTGCCAGCAGCCCACAGGGGTTTAATGAAAAACTGTTTTTT
CDR3 protein: CASSPQGFNEKLFF
D gene: TRBD1
V gene: TRBV7-9
J gene: TRBJ1-4
clone size: NA

CDR3 DNA: TGCGCCAGCAGCTTCTCACTCAGACTAGCGGGAGATATTACAGATACGCAGTATTTT
CDR3 protein: CASSFSLRLAGDITDTQYF
D gene: TRBD2
V gene: TRBV5-1
J gene: TRBJ2-3
clone size: once

CDR3 DNA: TGTGCCAGCAGCTTAGTGGGACAGGGGTGGAGGAACACCGGGGAGCTGTTTTTT
CDR3 protein: CASSLVGQGWRNTGELFF
D gene: TRBD1
V gene: TRBV7-9
J gene: TRBJ2-2
clone size: NA

CDR3 DNA: TGTGCCAGCTGGAAGGAGTCTTCTAGCACAGATACGCAGTATTTT
CDR3 protein: CASWKESSSTDTQYF
D gene: NA
V gene: TRBV5-8
J gene: TRBJ2-3
clone size: NA

CDR3 DNA: TGTGCCAGCAGCCAAGATAATATGGCAGGGGAAGGCTACACCTTC
CDR3 protein: CASSQDNMAGEGYTF
D gene: NA
V gene: TRBV3-1/TRBV3-2
J gene: TRBJ1-2
clone size: NA

CDR3 DNA: TGTGCCAGCAACAGACTAGCGGGGCTCAATGAGCAGTTCTTC
CDR3 protein: CASNRLAGLNEQFF
D gene: TRBD2
V gene: TRBV6-5
J gene: TRBJ2-1
clone size: NA

CDR3 DNA: TGTGCCAGCAGCCTGGGACAGGGAGGGAATGAGCAGTTCTTC
CDR3 protein: CASSLGQGGNEQFF
D gene: TRBD1
V gene: TRBV7-6
J gene: TRBJ2-1
clone size: NA

CDR3 DNA: TGTGCCAGTAGTATAGGGAGGGGAGGGGGAGGCTATGGCTACACCTTC
CDR3 protein: CASSIGRGGGGYGYTF
D gene: NA
V gene: TRBV19
J gene: TRBJ1-2
clone size: NA

CDR3 DNA: TGCGCCAGCAGCTTTGGGCCGGGAGCGGCAGATACGCAGTATTTT
CDR3 protein: CASSFGPGAADTQYF
D gene: NA
V gene: TRBV5-1
J gene: TRBJ2-3
clone size: NA

CDR3 DNA: TGTGCCATCACCCAAAACCTGATCGGACAGGGGGGATTAGGAGGGGAGCTGTTTTTT
CDR3 protein: CAITQNLIGQGGLGGELFF
D gene: TRBD1
V gene: TRBV10-3
J gene: TRBJ2-2
clone size: once

CDR3 DNA: TGCGCCAGCAGCCAAGCAGGGGCCACTGAAGCTTTCTTT
CDR3 protein: CASSQAGATEAFF
D gene: NA
V gene: TRBV4-1
J gene: TRBJ1-1
clone size: few

CDR3 DNA: TGTGCCAGCAGCTTAATGGACTCTCAAGAGACCCAGTACTTC
CDR3 protein: CASSLMDSQETQYF
D gene: NA
V gene: TRBV7-6
J gene: TRBJ2-5
clone size: NA

CDR3 DNA: TGTGCCATCAGTGACCCAATCAGGGGGCTAGAGGAGACCCAGTACTTC
CDR3 protein: CAISDPIRGLEETQYF
D gene: TRBD1
V gene: TRBV10-3
J gene: TRBJ2-5
clone size: NA

CDR3 DNA: TGTGCCAGCAGTGCCGGACTAGCGGGGGGCCGAGATACGCAGTATTTT
CDR3 protein: CASSAGLAGGRDTQYF
D gene: TRBD2
V gene: TRBV6-4
J gene: TRBJ2-3
clone size: few

CDR3 DNA: TGTGCCAGCAGCGCTCCGGACAGGGGGCATGGTGAGCAGTTCTTC
CDR3 protein: CASSAPDRGHGEQFF
D gene: TRBD1
V gene: TRBV7-9
J gene: TRBJ2-1
clone size: NA

CDR3 DNA: TGTGCCAGCTCACCACCGCACGACAGGGGGACCGGGGAGCTGTTTTTT
CDR3 protein: CASSPPHDRGTGELFF
D gene: TRBD1
V gene: TRBV18
J gene: TRBJ2-2
clone size: NA

CDR3 DNA: TGTGCCAGCAGCCAAGAAGCCGGGACAGCCTATGGCTACACCTTC
CDR3 protein: CASSQEAGTAYGYTF
D gene: TRBD1
V gene: TRBV14
J gene: TRBJ1-2
clone size: NA

CDR3 DNA: TGTGCCTGGAGCGATCTTACTGCAGATACGCAGTATTTT
CDR3 protein: CAWSDLTADTQYF
D gene: NA
V gene: TRBV30
J gene: TRBJ2-3
clone size: NA